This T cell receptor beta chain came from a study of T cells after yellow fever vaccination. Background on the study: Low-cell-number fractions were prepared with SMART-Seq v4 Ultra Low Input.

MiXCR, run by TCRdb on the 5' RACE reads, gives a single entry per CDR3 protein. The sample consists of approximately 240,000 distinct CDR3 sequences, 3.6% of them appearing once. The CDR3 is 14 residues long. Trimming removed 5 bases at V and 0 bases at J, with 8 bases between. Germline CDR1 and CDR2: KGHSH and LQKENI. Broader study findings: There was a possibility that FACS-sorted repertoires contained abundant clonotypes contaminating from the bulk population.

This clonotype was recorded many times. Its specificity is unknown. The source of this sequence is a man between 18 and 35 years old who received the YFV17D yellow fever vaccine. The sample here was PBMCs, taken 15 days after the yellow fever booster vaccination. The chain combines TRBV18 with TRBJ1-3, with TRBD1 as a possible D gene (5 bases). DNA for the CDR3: TGTGCCAGCTCAACCGGGGCCTCTGGAAACACCATATATTTT. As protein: CASSTGASGNTIYF.